This T cell receptor beta chain came from a study of blood T cells in healthy people across ages. The CDR3 sequence is 13 residues long. Trimming removed 5 bases at V and 3 bases at J, with 10 bases between. In germline, CDR1 is MNHEY, CDR2 SVGAGI. This clonotype came up a few times. The authors ran a second PCR of about 7 to 12 cycles using a sample-barcoded 5' primer and a J-beta primer mix. TCRdb re-called the 5' RACE reads with MiXCR, one entry per CDR3 protein. The table records approximately 800,000 distinct CDR3 sequences, about a quarter of them present only once. The same sample was also studied in work on T cells of mothers and their children.

This TCR was sampled from a boy aged 5-17 years in good health. V is TRBV6-5 and J is TRBJ1-1; TRBD1 might be the D (6 bases). Sequenced material: blood. CDR3 sequence (DNA): TGTGCCAGCAGTAGAGGGGGTCACACTGAAGCTTTCTTT. Translated: CASSRGGHTEAFF.